What follows describes a single T cell receptor beta chain. The clone's antigen remains unknown. Nothing much larger sits one base from this clone, and base qualities are not available. This record comes from a study of early T cells in non-severe SARS-CoV-2 infection (dated by TCRdb to the early 2020s). Study-level background: Because TCR sequencing was done on bulk RNA from unsorted whole blood, the alpha and beta chains could not be paired. Results the study describes overall, beyond this receptor: VDJdb matching was skewed toward anti-spike CD8 responses and likely underestimated virus-specific expansions, missing private and CD4 specificities.

Set within a cohort of healthcare workers in London, UK, this nested case-control study involved weekly PCR testing of nasopharyngeal swabs along with blood sampling. Healthcare workers were recruited during the week of the UK lockdown, between 23 and 31 March 2020, and followed weekly for up to about 16 weeks. The library was made by 5' RACE. The sequencer listed for this sample is NextSeq 500. In the TCR library protocol, unique molecular identifiers were attached to individual cDNA molecules to correct for PCR bias and sequencing error. Sequencing covered both TCR alpha and beta chains, and within each sample the abundances of alpha and beta sequences were tightly co-correlated. The source study handled its data this way. Decombinator V4 was used to perform V gene, J gene and CDR3 annotation of TCR sequences. TCRs were defined as expanded if a significant change between any two time points was detected under a Poisson model with p below 0.0001. TCR abundances were normalised to the total number of TCRs sequenced per sample and were expressed as counts per million. VDJdb, accessed on 1 November 2021, was searched for TCRs annotated for CMV, EBV and SARS-CoV-2, and TCRs annotated for more than one antigen were excluded. TCRdb reprocessing: public reads trimmed at Q25 with fastp, clones called with MiXCR, in-frame beta chains kept. Rows are unified per CDR3 protein, each entry keeping the most common DNA and genes. For this entry, the V and J calls and clone size follow TCRdb and not the study's own pipeline. This sample holds around 77,000 distinct CDR3 sequences; about 5% were observed only once. The ten biggest clones cover approximately 7.4% of the sample.

The sequences come from whole blood, collected at baseline. The clonotype originates from an adult who was a healthcare worker with PCR-confirmed SARS-CoV-2 infection or an uninfected control (not recorded which).

The bases read TGTGCCAGCAGCCCGATGGGAGGGGGCTCGAAGACCCAGTACTTC. This yields the protein CASSPMGGGSKTQYF. The chain joins TRBV5-6 to TRBJ2-5, with the D segment possibly TRBD1 or TRBD2, each aligning over 7 bases. Inclusive of the bounding cysteine and phenylalanine, the CDR3 is 15 residues long. Only CDR3 DNA is held: 45 bases, read in frame from base 1. V and J lose 4 bases and 6 bases, and a span of 19 bases separates them. From the germline V gene, CDR1 is SGHDT and CDR2 is YYEEEE.